Presented here are 6 T cell receptor beta chains from one specimen sequenced in a study of cytomegalovirus exposure and HLA in healthy donors (TCRdb year 2017). The library was obtained by the immunoSEQ multiplex PCR assay. For the multiplex PCR, a mixture combining 60 forward primers for TCR Vbeta segments and 13 reverse primers for TCR Jbeta segments was used. What TCRdb holds here is the immuneACCESS table cut down to in-frame rearrangements. Part of the clones is not present; checked against another copy, under half of the missing clones reflect an unresolved V gene, and the others are unexplained. The sample table shows fewer than 200,000 clones, and about 82% are seen once. Roughly 0.69% of the sample goes to the ten largest clones. The sample was PBMCs. All receptors derive from a woman aged 18-29 years in good health and CMV-seronegative.

The table lists this clone with a few counts. V is TRBV2 and J is TRBJ2-7, with D maybe TRBD1 (5 bases). Trimming took 1 base from V and 9 from J, leaving 13 bases between them. Germline V gene lookup returns CDR1 SNHLY and CDR2 FYNNEI. The CDR3 is made up of 13 amino acids. The CDR3 bases are TGTGCCAGCAGTGAAGAACGCGGCAGGGCGCAGTACTTC. This translates into CASSEERGRAQYF.

V gene TRBV11-2 combines with J gene TRBJ2-1, with 7 bases aligning to TRBD2. With V trimmed by 3 bases and J by 3 bases, 8 bases remained unmatched. Germline-derived CDR1 and CDR2 are SGHAT and FQNNGV. The CDR3 runs to 16 residues. CDR3 in amino acids: CASSFGRGSSYNEQFF. The CDR3 DNA follows: TGTGCCAGCAGCTTTGGCCGCGGGAGTAGCTACAATGAGCAGTTCTTC.

The V call is TRBV7-9, the J call TRBJ2-3; possible D gene TRBD1, 6 bases. The V gene's germline CDR1 is SEHNR and CDR2 FQNEAQ (reference sequence). The CDR3 totals 16 residues. Between the trimmed V and J ends, which lost 5 bases and 4 bases, there was a span of 19 bases. CDR3: CASSLSGVTTPDTQYF. CDR3 nucleotides: TGTGCCAGCAGCCTATCAGGGGTGACTACACCAGATACGCAGTATTTT.

CDR3 nucleotide sequence: TGTGCCAGCAGCTTAGAACTCTCCTACAATGAGCAGTTCTTC. It yields the protein CASSLELSYNEQFF. This sequence joins TRBV7-8 and TRBJ2-1, with no clear D. This CDR3 has 14 residues. The germline V gene encodes CDR1 SGHVS and CDR2 FQNEAQ. V was cut by 1 base and J by 0 bases, with 4 bases left in between.

The rearrangement links TRBV19 to TRBJ1-1; TRBD1 might be the D (6 bases). This CDR3 region has 14 residues. The V end lost 5 bases, the J end lost 1 base, and 11 bases lay between the germline ends. Germline V CDR1 and CDR2: LNHDA, SQIVND (reference sequence). Here the CDR3 reads CASSYRVTNTEAFF. In DNA, the CDR3 is TGTGCCAGTAGTTACAGGGTAACGAACACTGAAGCTTTCTTT.

The genes are TRBV18 and TRBJ2-7, with TRBD1 matching over 7 bases. V lost 3 bases to trimming and J lost 4 bases; unmatched junction nucleotides: 12. The germline V gene encodes CDR1 KGHSH and CDR2 LQKENI. The CDR3 runs 16 residues. DNA of the CDR3: TGTGCCAGCTCACCGACGGACAGGTCGGACCATTACGAGCAGTACTTC. This translates into CASSPTDRSDHYEQYF.